The clone carrying this T cell receptor beta chain was detected only a few times. The antigen remains unidentified. The PCR was carried out with 60 Vbeta primers and 13 Jbeta primers. Clones were read by immunoSEQ multiplex PCR, and TCRdb kept only the in-frame ones, dropping some. The sample carries about 170,000 clones, more than 80% recorded once. The data stem from a study of cytomegalovirus exposure and HLA in healthy donors. Study-level points and caveats: The authors considered a cluster of highly shared sequence variants likely to be a sequencing artifact.

The CDR3 spans 12 residues. With 3 bases removed from V and 3 bases from J, the gap between germline ends came to 8 bases. The germline V gene encodes CDR1 SQVTM and CDR2 ANQGSEA. The sequencing sample was made of PBMCs. This clonotype was sampled from a woman between 18 and 29 years old in good health and CMV-seropositive. V and J are TRBV29-1 and TRBJ2-5; maybe TRBD1 (5 bases). In nucleotides, the CDR3 is TGCAGCGTTGAGAGCAGGGAAGAGACCCAGTACTTC. Its protein is CSVESREETQYF.